The sequence of this TCR beta chain was determined in a study of shared clonotypes between healthy human individuals. A single count supports this clone. Its antigen remains unidentified. Distinct nucleotide sequences in the sample also encode this CDR3. Division of CD4+ cells produced a CD45RA+ naive subset and a CD45RA-negative memory subset. General observations from the study: Naive subsets typically showed greater estimated richness than memory subsets. Shared clonotypes across all four donors exceeded non-shared ones in generation probability.

The V gene lost 6 bases and the J gene lost 4 bases, with 4 bases spanning the gap. This CDR3 has 11 residues. Germline lookup yields CDR1 SNHLY and CDR2 FYNNEI. The method was immunoSEQ multiplex PCR; TCRdb's version includes in-frame clones alone and lacks a portion of them. Altogether about 2.4 million clones are present, over 85% being singletons, with the ten largest covering approximately 0.36%. The receptor was isolated from a man younger than 30 in good health. Some clones in this sample may be carry-over from other donors' samples. Sample: naive CD4+ T cells from PBMCs. Indicated subset: CD45RA+ positively selected. The chain is built from TRBV2 and TRBJ2-1; D unclear. CDR3 DNA: TGTGCCAGCAGAGCGTACAATGAGCAGTTCTTC. Translating it yields CASRAYNEQFF.